These 27 T cell receptor beta chains were all obtained from the same sample, sequenced in a study of blood T cell repertoires in COVID-19. Here immunoSEQ multiplex PCR was the method, and the copy in TCRdb shows in-frame clones only, minus some. The table lists roughly 360,000 clones, 88% of them singletons. The sequenced sample was PBMCs or T cells enriched from blood (not recorded which). The source of these receptors is a woman aged 30 to 39 with acute COVID-19.

The V and J genes are TRBV5-1 and TRBJ2-2; 9 bases agree with TRBD1. CDR3 size: 15 residues. V lost 2 bases, J lost 4 bases, and 3 bases stayed unmatched. Germline CDR1 is SGHRS and CDR2 is YFSETQ. The CDR3 region is CASSFGTGPTGELFF. In DNA, the CDR3 is TGCGCCAGCAGCTTCGGGACAGGGCCCACCGGGGAGCTGTTTTTT.

The DNA for the CDR3 is TGTGCCTGGAGTGTTATTTCGAACACTGAAGCTTTCTTT. It codes for CAWSVISNTEAFF. The chain combines TRBV30 with TRBJ1-1; D uncertain. Per germline, CDR1 GTSNPN and CDR2 SVGIG (reference sequence). This CDR3 comprises 13 residues. V shed 0 bases and J shed 1 base, with 6 bases lying between them.

V is TRBV3-1 (or the pseudogene TRBV3-2) and J is TRBJ2-7; 9 bases agree with TRBD1. There are 12 residues in the CDR3. Per the germline V gene, CDR1 is LGHDT and CDR2 is YNNKEL (reference sequence). The CDR3, as DNA: TGTGGGGACAGGGTCGACCCCTACGAGCAGTACTTC. Its translation: CGDRVDPYEQYF.

The V and J genes are TRBV12-5 and TRBJ2-1; perhaps TRBD2 as D (6 bases). The CDR3 has 13 amino acids. Trimming removed 1 base at V and 7 bases at J, with 8 bases between. From germline, CDR1 is LGHNT and CDR2 FRNRAP. The CDR3 loop reads CASGLGGINEQFF. CDR3 nucleotides: TGTGCTAGTGGTTTGGGCGGGATTAATGAGCAGTTCTTC. The variable domain in full, with the rest retrieved from reference TRBV12-5 and TRBJ2-1, is DARVTQTPRHKVTEMGQEVTMRCQPILGHNTVFWYRQTMMQGLELLAYFRNRAPLDDSGMPKDRFSAEMPDATLATLKIQPSEPRDSAVYFCASGLGGINEQFFGPGTRLTVL.

The J gene is TRBJ2-7, the V gene TRBV6-5; TRBD1 might be the D (6 bases). Germline lookup yields CDR1 MNHEY and CDR2 SVGAGI. The CDR3 consists of 15 residues. V was trimmed by 2 bases and J by 3 bases, leaving 14 bases between them. CDR3 sequence reads: CASSYVGTRGYEQYF. The CDR3 DNA sequence: TGTGCCAGCAGTTACGTTGGGACAAGAGGCTACGAGCAGTACTTC.

The chain recombines TRBV7-2 with TRBJ2-1, with 11 bases lining up with TRBD1. The CDR3 contains 14 residues. V lost 4 bases to trimming and J lost 6 bases; unmatched junction nucleotides: 2. CDR1 is SGHTA and CDR2 is FQGNSA in the germline V gene. CDR3 protein: CASSSGQGVNEQFF. The CDR3 region has the DNA TGTGCCAGCAGCTCGGGACAGGGGGTCAATGAGCAGTTCTTC.

The chain combines TRBV24-1 with TRBJ1-5; 8 bases match TRBD1. Germline values: CDR1 KGHDR, CDR2 SFDVKD. The CDR3 covers 17 residues. J lost 3 bases, V lost 3 bases, and 9 bases had no gene match. The CDR3 loop reads CATSDTGAQGVNQPQHF. The CDR3 bases are TGTGCCACCAGTGATACCGGCGCACAGGGGGTCAATCAGCCCCAGCATTTT.

V usage is TRBV11-1 and J usage is TRBJ1-2; D unresolved. The CDR3 runs to 13 residues. Germline loops: CDR1 SGHAT, CDR2 FQDESV (reference sequence). V was trimmed by 5 bases and J by 3 bases, leaving 10 bases between them. CDR3 region: CASSPRGDYGYTF. The CDR3 DNA is TGTGCCAGCAGCCCTCGGGGAGACTATGGCTACACCTTC.

For the CDR3, the DNA is TGCGCCAGCAGCTTGGTTGAGCATTCACCCCTCCACTTT. This gives the protein CASSLVEHSPLHF. The genes are TRBV5-1 and TRBJ1-6; D not resolved. Trimming left V 0 bases short and J 8 bases short, with 6 bases between. CDR1 SGHRS and CDR2 YFSETQ come from the germline V gene. This CDR3 region has 13 residues.

This chain links TRBV6-2 or TRBV6-3 with TRBJ1-5, with 8 bases fitting TRBD1. The CDR3 is 14 amino acids. Germline CDR1 MNHEY, CDR2 SVGEGT. J lost 7 bases, V lost 5 bases, and 7 bases had no gene match. The CDR3 protein is CASSPQGAGQPQHF. Here the CDR3 DNA reads TGTGCCAGCAGTCCGCAGGGGGCAGGGCAGCCCCAGCATTTT.

The rearrangement uses TRBV14 and TRBJ2-7; 8 nucleotides agree with TRBD2. Trimming took 1 base from V and 4 from J; bases not matched to a gene: 3. CDR1 is SGHDN, CDR2 FVKESK, per germline. There are 14 residues in the CDR3. CDR3: CASSQGRGGYEQYF. DNA for the CDR3: TGTGCCAGCAGCCAAGGACGGGGGGGATACGAGCAGTACTTC.

As regards this clone: Other nucleotide sequences from this sample produce the same CDR3. The genes are TRBV19 and TRBJ2-7; 7 bases agree with TRBD2. This CDR3 contains 14 residues. The V gene's germline CDR1 is LNHDA and CDR2 SQIVND (reference sequence). Trimming at V came to 5 bases and at J to 4 bases, leaving 8 bases not matched to a gene. The CDR3 is CASSAASGGYEQYF. The CDR3 nucleotides read TGTGCCAGTAGTGCAGCTAGCGGAGGATACGAGCAGTACTTC.

The rearrangement joins TRBV3-1 (or the pseudogene TRBV3-2) to TRBJ2-7, with TRBD1 matching 7 bases. The length of the CDR3 is 14 residues. After removal of 4 bases from V and 1 base from J, the junction contained 4 bases not matched to a gene. Germline V gene sequence: CDR1 LGHDT, CDR2 YNNKEL (reference sequence). For the CDR3, the DNA is TGTGCCAGCAGCCGGGGACAGCTATCCTACGAGCAGTACTTC. This gives the protein CASSRGQLSYEQYF.

The chain is built from TRBV18 and TRBJ1-2, with 8 bases aligning to TRBD1. After removal of 6 bases from V and 0 bases from J, the junction contained 6 bases not matched to a gene. Germline CDR1 is KGHSH and CDR2 is LQKENI. The length of the CDR3 is 15 residues. The CDR3 DNA is TGTGCCAGCTCCCTGGACAGGGAAACTAACTATGGCTACACCTTC. It translates to CASSLDRETNYGYTF.

This chain uses TRBV4-1 with TRBJ1-5; D is unclear. The CDR3 length is 13 residues. Germline V gives CDR1 MGHRA, CDR2 YSYEKL. V lost 2 bases, J lost 4 bases, and 6 bases lay in between. The CDR3: CASSQSRNQPQHF. Here the CDR3 DNA reads TGCGCCAGCAGCCAAAGTCGGAATCAGCCCCAGCATTTT.

The chain has TRBV18 and TRBJ2-3, with D unresolved. The CDR3 is made up of 12 amino acids. Germline V gene sequence: CDR1 KGHSH, CDR2 LQKENI. With 6 bases removed from V and 3 bases from J, the gap between germline ends came to 7 bases. For the CDR3, the DNA is TGTGCCAGCTCCCCCCAGACAGATACGCAGTATTTT. Residues: CASSPQTDTQYF.

The genes are TRBV2 and TRBJ1-1, with no clear D. Germline CDR1 reads SNHLY; CDR2 reads FYNNEI. The CDR3 length is 14 residues. V was cut by 5 bases and J by 5 bases, with 15 bases left in between. CDR3 nucleotides: TGTGCCAGCAGTTATATCCAAGGAGGTACTGAAGCTTTCTTT. It is translated as CASSYIQGGTEAFF.

V is TRBV27 and J is TRBJ2-7; D might be TRBD1 (5 bases). Trimming left V 5 bases short and J 5 bases short, with 10 bases between. Germline V gene data show CDR1 as MNHEY and CDR2 as SMNVEV (reference sequence). The CDR3 is made up of 12 amino acids. The CDR3 DNA is TGTGCCAGCAGTAGGGGTAGCAACGAGCAGTACTTC. Protein: CASSRGSNEQYF.

The table lists this clone with a count of one. This rearrangement joins TRBV7-2 to TRBJ1-3; D uncertain. From germline, CDR1 is SGHTA and CDR2 FQGNSA. CDR3 length: 14 amino acids. The V end lost 5 bases, the J end lost 0 bases, and 8 bases lay between the germline ends. In DNA form, the CDR3 reads TGTGCCAGCAGCCGGGGAGGCTCTGGAAACACCATATATTTT. Its translation: CASSRGGSGNTIYF.

This clone was seen just once. CDR3 protein: CSVGGGQATWTSDTQYF. DNA for the CDR3: TGCAGCGTTGGGGGAGGGCAAGCGACTTGGACGTCGGATACGCAGTATTTT. This chain links TRBV29-1 with TRBJ2-3, with TRBD2 matching 7 bases. In germline, CDR1 is SQVTM, CDR2 ANQGSEA. The trim removed 4 bases at V and 6 bases at J, leaving 19 bases unmatched. This CDR3 is 17 amino acids long.

This rearrangement joins TRBV10-2 to TRBJ1-1, with D possibly matching TRBD1 (6 bases). V dropped 1 base and J dropped 4 bases, with 7 bases sitting between them. Germline V gene sequence: CDR1 WSHSY, CDR2 SAAADI. CDR3 length equals 13 residues. CDR3 in amino acids: CASSEYRATEAFF. Written as DNA, the CDR3 is TGCGCCAGCAGTGAGTACAGGGCCACTGAAGCTTTCTTT.

This sequence joins TRBV23-1 and TRBJ1-6; D might be TRBD1 (6 bases). TRBV23-1 is an ORF, and what it does is uncertain. Deletions cut 6 bases from V and 4 bases from J, with 13 bases between. The CDR3 covers 15 residues. The CDR3 bases are TGCGCCAGCAGGGTGGGGGCTTCGTATAATTCACCCCTCCACTTT. Amino acids: CASRVGASYNSPLHF.

The rearrangement uses TRBV7-2 and TRBJ2-2; D call uncertain. The CDR3 length is 13 residues. Germline V CDR1 and CDR2: SGHTA, FQGNSA. V shed 2 bases and J shed 5 bases, with 6 bases lying between them. The CDR3 reads CASSLLGTGELFF. For the CDR3, the DNA is TGTGCCAGCAGCTTACTCGGGACCGGGGAGCTGTTTTTT. Full variable domain (remainder filled in from reference TRBV7-2 and TRBJ2-2): GAGVSQSPSNKVTEKGKDVELRCDPISGHTALYWYRQSLGQGLEFLIYFQGNSAPDKSGLPSDRFSAERTGGSVSTLTIQRTQQEDSAVYLCASSLLGTGELFFGEGSRLTVL.

This sequence joins TRBV10-3 and TRBJ2-2, with TRBD1 matching over 7 bases. The CDR3 is 14 residues long. Germline V gene lookup returns CDR1 ENHRY and CDR2 SYGVKD. V lost 8 bases and J lost 3; bases outside the gene matches: 6. CDR3 amino acids: CAIRPDRDTGELFF. CDR3 in DNA: TGTGCCATCCGACCAGACAGGGACACCGGGGAGCTGTTTTTT.

The rearrangement uses TRBV19 and TRBJ2-3, with D maybe TRBD1 (6 bases). The CDR3 sequence is 13 residues long. The germline CDR1 and CDR2 sequences are LNHDA and SQIVND (reference sequence). V was clipped by 6 bases and J by 4 bases, with 11 bases between them. The CDR3 DNA reads as TGTGCCAGTAGATGGGGGCCGGCAGATACGCAGTATTTT. Translated: CASRWGPADTQYF.

The V and J genes are TRBV4-2 and TRBJ2-6; 9 bases align to TRBD1. Losses at the gene ends were 2 bases for V and 0 bases for J; bases not matched to a gene: 5. The germline gives CDR1 LGHNA, CDR2 YNFKEQ. The CDR3 sequence is 18 residues long. The CDR3 nucleotides are TGTGCCAGCAGCCAACTAGACAGGGGGAACTCTGGGGCCAACGTCCTGACTTTC. Protein sequence: CASSQLDRGNSGANVLTF.

The chain recombines TRBV19 with TRBJ1-1, with 8 bases lining up with TRBD1. This CDR3 is 18 amino acids long. Looked up from germline, CDR1 is LNHDA and CDR2 is SQIVND (reference sequence). Trimming removed 5 bases from V and 1 base from J; junction bases left unmatched: 15. The CDR3 DNA follows: TGTGCCAGTAGTCCTCAACTCCTCGACAGGGGCGGGAACACTGAAGCTTTCTTT. It encodes CASSPQLLDRGGNTEAFF.